This T cell receptor (beta chain) was recorded in a study of response to subunit inactivated influenza vaccine. V was trimmed by 2 bases and J by 4 bases, leaving 8 bases between them. The CDR3 length is 13 residues. Germline values: CDR1 MNHEY, CDR2 SMNVEV (reference sequence). MiXCR was run by TCRdb on the RT-PCR reads, yielding one entry per CDR3 protein. In the table there are about half a million distinct CDR3 sequences, approximately 10% of which are singletons. This clonotype has only a few counts. The sample was PBMCs from blood, taken around seven weeks after vaccination. This receptor was taken from a man aged 50-59 years who received an inactivated influenza vaccine. This sequence joins TRBV27 and TRBJ1-1, with D unclear. This CDR3 is CASSLGMSTEAFF. Here the CDR3 DNA reads TGTGCCAGCAGTTTAGGGATGTCCACTGAAGCTTTCTTT.